Following are 23 T cell receptor beta chains from one sample sequenced in a study of early T cells in non-severe SARS-CoV-2 infection. One entry per CDR3 protein results from TCRdb running MiXCR on the 5' RACE reads. The sample consists of about 46,000 distinct CDR3 sequences, over 8% of them appearing once. Source: whole blood, taken at baseline. These receptor sequences come from an adult who was a healthcare worker with PCR-confirmed SARS-CoV-2 infection or an uninfected control (not recorded which).

This clonotype was observed at least ten times. This chain uses TRBV24-1 with TRBJ2-3; D assignment may be TRBD1 or TRBD2 (6 bases each). CDR3 size: 14 residues. The germline V and J ends were trimmed by 5 bases and 5 bases, with 13 bases remaining between them. CDR1 and CDR2 (germline): KGHDR, SFDVKD. The CDR3 is CATSVAGGIDTQYF. CDR3 coding DNA: TGTGCCACCAGTGTCGCCGGGGGCATAGATACGCAGTATTTT.

The chain recombines TRBV30 with TRBJ1-5; TRBD1 matches at 8 bases. The germline V gene encodes CDR1 GTSNPN and CDR2 SVGIG (reference sequence). The CDR3 spans 12 residues. V shed 7 bases and J 4 bases; nucleotides not matched to a gene: 3. The CDR3 coding sequence is TGTGCCTACCGACAGGGGAATCAGCCCCAGCATTTT. Its translation: CAYRQGNQPQHF.

This rearrangement joins TRBV6-5 to TRBJ1-5; D perhaps matches TRBD1 (5 bases). Germline V lookup: CDR1 MNHEY, CDR2 SVGAGI. V lost 8 bases and J lost 0, with 14 bases in between. The CDR3 covers 15 residues. In DNA form, the CDR3 reads TGTGCCAGCCAGGAGGGGTTGAATAGCAATCAGCCCCAGCATTTT. Its translation: CASQEGLNSNQPQHF.

This clonotype was counted many times. The chain uses TRBV4-1 and TRBJ1-2, with 7 bases aligning to TRBD1. Germline V gene sequence: CDR1 MGHRA, CDR2 YSYEKL. V trimming: 1 base; J trimming: 6 bases; junction bases outside the gene matches: 5. The CDR3 has 14 amino acids. The CDR3 protein is CASSQAGQKNGYTF. The CDR3 DNA follows: TGCGCCAGCAGCCAAGCGGGACAGAAGAATGGCTACACCTTC.

This clonotype was seen at least ten times. This sequence joins TRBV29-1 and TRBJ2-7; D is uncertain. Trimming cost V 4 bases and J 5 bases, with 6 bases left between them. Germline CDR1 and CDR2: SQVTM and ANQGSEA. The CDR3 has 10 residues. For the CDR3, the DNA is TGCAGCGTTGCCGGCCACGAGCAGTACTTC. Residues: CSVAGHEQYF.

This clonotype was seen ten or more times. The V and J genes are TRBV29-1 and TRBJ2-3; the D is unclear. V gave up 7 bases and J gave up 1 base, with 15 bases separating them. Germline V gene lookup returns CDR1 SQVTM and CDR2 ANQGSEA. The CDR3 has 14 amino acids. The CDR3 DNA sequence: TGCAGCGCTGAGTCGGCGACCCGCACAGATACGCAGTATTTT. Protein sequence: CSAESATRTDTQYF.

V usage is TRBV6-6 and J usage is TRBJ2-5; no definite D call. Germline CDR1 and CDR2: MNHNY and SVGAGI (reference sequence). The V end was cut by 2 bases, the J end by 4 bases, with 14 bases between. The length of the CDR3 is 15 residues. CDR3 sequence (DNA): TGTGCCAGCAGTTACGGCCAAAGAGCACCAGAGACCCAGTACTTC. Translating gives CASSYGQRAPETQYF.

This clonotype was counted only a few times. V usage is TRBV7-2 and J usage is TRBJ2-7; TRBD2 matches at 7 bases. Germline-derived CDR1 and CDR2 are SGHTA and FQGNSA. This CDR3 contains 14 residues. V lost 0 bases, J lost 2 bases, and 1 base stayed unmatched. The chain's CDR3 is CASSLAGGAYEQYF. CDR3 DNA: TGTGCCAGCAGCTTAGCGGGGGGGGCCTACGAGCAGTACTTC.

This clonotype came up a few times. The chain uses TRBV5-4 and TRBJ2-1; TRBD2 aligns across 9 bases. Per germline, CDR1 SGHNT and CDR2 YYREEE (reference sequence). The CDR3 contains 15 residues. V shed 3 bases, J shed 3 bases, and the junction held 4 bases outside the gene matches. The CDR3 bases are TGTGCCAGCAGCTCGACTAGCGGACACTACAATGAGCAGTTCTTC. Amino acids: CASSSTSGHYNEQFF.

The CDR3 protein is CASSLVQGPYEQYF. As DNA, the CDR3 is TGTGCCAGCAGCTTAGTTCAGGGACCTTACGAGCAGTACTTC. The chain links TRBV11-2 to TRBJ2-7; D tentatively reads TRBD1 or TRBD2 (5 bases each). This CDR3 comprises 14 residues. Per germline, CDR1 SGHAT and CDR2 FQNNGV. V was cut by 1 base and J by 4 bases, with 11 bases left in between.

This clonotype showed up many times. The chain couples TRBV21-1 to TRBJ2-3; the D call in the table, TRBD2, was not verified against the DNA. TRBV21-1 is a pseudogene locus. The CDR3 has 18 amino acids. The CDR3 reads CASSKASGTSGSTDTQYF. CDR3 sequence (DNA): TGTGCCAGCAGCAAAGCCTCCGGGACTAGCGGGTCCACAGATACGCAGTATTTT.

There are a few counts of this clonotype. The chain is built from TRBV12-3 or TRBV12-4 and TRBJ2-5, with D uncertain. The CDR3 has 12 residues. V was shortened by 6 bases and J by 5 bases, with 10 bases between the two germline ends. CDR3: CASSQAMETQYF. The CDR3 DNA reads as TGTGCCAGCAGCCAAGCTATGGAGACCCAGTACTTC.

V gene TRBV5-1 combines with J gene TRBJ2-1; maybe TRBD2 (5 bases). Trimming took off 0 bases at V and 7 bases at J, with 8 bases between the two ends. CDR1 and CDR2 from the germline V gene are SGHRS and YFSETQ. The CDR3 has 13 residues. The CDR3 DNA is TGCGCCAGCAGCTTGGCAGCGGAGAATGAGCAGTTCTTC. This gives the protein CASSLAAENEQFF. The complete variable domain, with remaining parts taken from reference TRBV5-1 and TRBJ2-1, reads KAGVTQTPRYLIKTRGQQVTLSCSPISGHRSVSWYQQTPGQGLQFLFEYFSETQRNKGNFPGRFSGRQFSNSRSEMNVSTLELGDSALYLCASSLAAENEQFFGPGTRLTVL.

Only a few counts were recorded for this clonotype. CDR3 DNA: TGTGCCAGTAGTATTAGCAGGGAAGCCTACGAGCAGTACTTC. It codes for CASSISREAYEQYF. This chain connects TRBV19 to TRBJ2-7; D is possibly TRBD1 (5 bases). CDR1 is LNHDA and CDR2 is SQIVND in the germline V gene (reference sequence). Trimming left V 3 bases short and J 2 bases short, with 11 bases between. This CDR3 spans 14 amino acids.

The chain uses TRBV6-5 and TRBJ1-1; 11 nucleotides match TRBD1. After removal of 5 bases from V and 1 base from J, the junction contained 6 bases not matched to a gene. This CDR3 has 16 amino acids. Per the germline V gene, CDR1 is MNHEY and CDR2 is SVGAGI. The CDR3 bases are TGTGCCAGCAGTGAAGGGACAGGGGGAGGGAACACTGAAGCTTTCTTT. Translating gives CASSEGTGGGNTEAFF.

This clonotype was observed at least ten times. The V call is TRBV19, the J call TRBJ2-6; the D is unclear. This CDR3 region has 15 residues. V lost 5 bases and J lost 0, with 8 bases in between. The germline gives CDR1 LNHDA, CDR2 SQIVND (reference sequence). Here the CDR3 reads CASSPQSSGANVLTF. The CDR3 DNA is TGTGCCAGTAGTCCGCAGAGCTCTGGGGCCAACGTCCTGACTTTC.

There are many counts of this clonotype. The chain carries TRBV7-2 and TRBJ1-6; tentatively, D is TRBD1 (6 bases). Between the trimmed V and J ends, which lost 5 bases and 0 bases, there was a span of 14 bases. The CDR3 has 17 amino acids. The germline CDR1 and CDR2 sequences are SGHTA and FQGNSA. CDR3 nucleotides: TGTGCCAGCAGCCTACGGACAGCAAGCTCCTATAATTCACCCCTCCACTTT. Protein product: CASSLRTASSYNSPLHF.

This chain joins TRBV3-1 and TRBJ2-2, with a weak D call TRBD2 (7 bases). The germline V and J ends were trimmed by 6 bases and 2 bases, with 16 bases remaining between them. Germline loops: CDR1 LGHDT, CDR2 YNNKEL (reference sequence). This CDR3 comprises 16 residues. The DNA of the CDR3 is TGTGCCAGCAGAAGAGGCCGGGGGGCCAACACCGGGGAGCTGTTTTTT. This encodes CASRRGRGANTGELFF.

The chain combines TRBV2 with TRBJ1-5; D is uncertain. V was shortened by 5 bases and J by 7 bases, with 9 bases between the two germline ends. Germline V gives CDR1 SNHLY, CDR2 FYNNEI. This CDR3 has 12 amino acids. In nucleotides, the CDR3 is TGTGCCAGCAGTACGAGCGGCCAGCCCCAGCATTTT. Translating gives CASSTSGQPQHF.

This chain joins TRBV12-2 and TRBJ1-2; TRBD1 reflects the table's D call only, with no check against the DNA. TRBV12-2 is assigned pseudogene status. This CDR3 is 15 amino acids long. The CDR3 DNA reads TGTGCAAGTCGCTGCCGAGGACATCGGGACTTTGGCTACACCTTC. Residues: CASRCRGHRDFGYTF.

This chain joins TRBV3-1 and TRBJ2-1, with 7 nucleotides matching TRBD1. Germline-derived CDR1 and CDR2 are LGHDT and YNNKEL (reference sequence). The ends lost 1 base at V and 3 bases at J; junction bases unmatched: 6. The CDR3 is 16 amino acids. As DNA, the CDR3 is TGTGCCAGCAGCCAAGGGATCCGGGACAGCTACAATGAGCAGTTCTTC. Translation gives CASSQGIRDSYNEQFF.

This clonotype has only a few counts. The genes are TRBV5-6 and TRBJ1-3, with D possibly being TRBD1 (5 bases). V shed 4 bases and J shed 0 bases, with 11 bases lying between them. CDR3 length: 15 residues. Germline V gene sequence: CDR1 SGHDT, CDR2 YYEEEE. CDR3 sequence reads: CASSTSGNSGNTIYF. The CDR3 DNA reads TGTGCCAGCAGCACCTCAGGGAACTCTGGAAACACCATATATTTT.

The chain couples TRBV29-1 to TRBJ2-7; TRBD2 matches 11 bases. The CDR3 sequence is 15 residues long. CDR1 and CDR2 from the germline V gene are SQVTM and ANQGSEA. With V trimmed by 4 bases and J by 4 bases, 9 bases remained unmatched. CDR3 sequence reads: CSVVGLAAGGYEQYF. The CDR3 DNA reads TGCAGCGTTGTGGGACTAGCGGCCGGAGGATACGAGCAGTACTTC.